This passage covers 23 T cell receptor beta chains from one sample sequenced in a study of shared clonotypes between healthy human individuals (dated by TCRdb to between 2020 and 2021). Receptors were amplified or captured by the immunoSEQ multiplex PCR assay. Imported from immuneACCESS, the table was reduced by TCRdb to in-frame sequences with V and J called. These copies leave out some clones; in studies compared against another copy, an unresolved V gene accounts for under half, and the cause of the remainder is not known. The sample records roughly 2.5 million clones, 85% to 95% of which are singletons. Around 0.14% of the sample rests with the top ten. Sequencing was carried out using naive CD4+ T cells sorted from blood. Reading the label with the study, this specimen's cell subset or site is: CD45RA+ positively selected. Every receptor here comes from a young man in good health.

V and J are TRBV5-6 and TRBJ1-3; D may be TRBD1 (5 bases). Trimming left V 4 bases short and J 1 base short, with 15 bases between. The CDR3 has 16 amino acids. The germline V gene has CDR1 SGHDT and CDR2 YYEEEE. The CDR3 loop reads CASSGQTASSGNTIYF. In DNA, the CDR3 is TGTGCCAGCAGCGGGCAGACAGCCTCATCTGGAAACACCATATATTTT.

The rearrangement links TRBV6-1 to TRBJ1-6, with D unresolved. In germline, CDR1 is MNHNS, CDR2 SASEGT. CDR3 length: 11 amino acids. Trimming took off 7 bases at V and 7 bases at J, with 5 bases between the two ends. This CDR3 is CASKENSPLHF. The CDR3 DNA sequence: TGTGCCAGCAAGGAGAATTCACCCCTCCACTTT.

The V call is TRBV2, the J call TRBJ2-7; maybe TRBD2 (8 bases). Trimming took 6 bases from V and 2 from J, leaving 17 bases between them. The germline CDR1 and CDR2 sequences are SNHLY and FYNNEI. The CDR3 spans 15 residues. Here the CDR3 DNA reads TGTGCCAGCAGCGGGAGGGGGCGAGTTGCCTACGAGCAGTACTTC. Protein product: CASSGRGRVAYEQYF.

CDR3 nucleotide sequence: TGTGCCAGCAGCCCAACCCAACTAGCGGCCACAGATACGCAGTATTTT. Its protein product is CASSPTQLAATDTQYF. The rearrangement links TRBV7-2 to TRBJ2-3, with 8 bases identical to TRBD2. The junction had 9 bases not matched to a gene; V was cut back by 5 bases and J by 2 bases. The CDR3 has 16 amino acids. The germline CDR1 and CDR2 sequences are SGHTA and FQGNSA.

This clone appeared a single time. The junction does not match germline at one end; this may be a read error. The V call is TRBV11-2, the J call TRBJ1-4; D is uncertain. CDR3 length: 15 residues. Germline CDR1 and CDR2: SGHAT and FQNNGV. CDR3 bases: TGTGCCAGCAGCCTAGACGGAAGGACTAATGAAAAACTGTTTTTT. It is translated as CASSLDGRTNEKLFF.

The chain has TRBV5-6 and TRBJ2-6; D possibly corresponds to TRBD2 (5 bases). CDR1 is SGHDT, CDR2 YYEEEE, per germline. This CDR3 contains 15 residues. The ends were cut back, 2 bases at V and 4 bases at J, with 10 bases in the middle. The CDR3 spells CASSLTGSGANVLTF. CDR3 sequence (DNA): TGTGCCAGCAGCTTAACGGGGTCAGGGGCCAACGTCCTGACTTTC.

The J gene is TRBJ1-1, the V gene TRBV6-5; D unresolved. Germline CDR1 is MNHEY and CDR2 is SVGAGI. V lost 6 bases to trimming and J lost 0 bases, with 8 bases between them. The CDR3 totals 13 residues. CDR3 DNA: TGTGCCAGCAGGGACGGTTTGAACACTGAAGCTTTCTTT. Its translation is CASRDGLNTEAFF.

The rearrangement links TRBV5-6 to TRBJ2-7; D is perhaps TRBD2 (7 bases). From germline, CDR1 is SGHDT and CDR2 YYEEEE. V lost 4 bases to trimming and J lost 3 bases, with 20 bases between them. The CDR3 is 16 amino acids. CDR3 nucleotides: TGTGCCAGCAGCGTGGTGGGCCCAGGGGACTACTACGAGCAGTACTTC. It translates to CASSVVGPGDYYEQYF. Full variable domain (outside the CDR3, taken from reference TRBV5-6 and TRBJ2-7): DAGVTQSPTHLIKTRGQQVTLRCSPKSGHDTVSWYQQALGQGPQFIFQYYEEEERQRGNFPDRFSGHQFPNYSSELNVNALLLGDSALYLCASSVVGPGDYYEQYFGPGTRLTVT.

The V call is TRBV7-3, the J call TRBJ2-3; D possibly corresponds to TRBD1 (6 bases). V was clipped by 4 bases and J by 6 bases, with 11 bases between them. Germline CDR1 SGHTA, CDR2 FQGTGA. The CDR3 totals 13 residues. The DNA of the CDR3 is TGTGCCAGCAGCTCCGGACAGAGGGATACGCAGTATTTT. Translation gives CASSSGQRDTQYF.

This clone appeared a few times. This rearrangement joins TRBV21-1 to TRBJ1-5; the tabulated D call, TRBD1, remains unverified against the DNA. TRBV21-1 is noted as a pseudogene. The CDR3 contains 13 residues. As DNA, the CDR3 is TGTGCCAGCAGCCACAGGGGTGGGCAGCCCCAGCATTTT. As protein: CASSHRGGQPQHF.

V usage is TRBV20-1 and J usage is TRBJ2-5; D call uncertain. This CDR3 has 11 residues. Trimming stripped 8 bases from V and 0 bases from J, with 7 bases between. The V gene's germline CDR1 is DFQATT and CDR2 SNEGSKA (reference sequence). The CDR3 loop reads CSPKYQETQYF. The CDR3 DNA is TGCAGTCCGAAGTACCAAGAGACCCAGTACTTC.

The table lists this clone with a few counts. The V call is TRBV5-1, the J call TRBJ2-3; 13 bases are a match to TRBD2. CDR3 length: 15 residues. Per the germline V gene, CDR1 is SGHRS and CDR2 is YFSETQ. V lost 4 bases to trimming and J lost 4 bases; unmatched junction nucleotides: 3. CDR3 sequence: CASSTGLAGADTQYF. CDR3 coding DNA: TGCGCCAGCAGCACCGGACTAGCGGGAGCAGATACGCAGTATTTT.

Details on this clone: This sample includes further DNA sequences coding for the same CDR3. The chain links TRBV7-2 to TRBJ1-3; D is unclear. The CDR3 is made up of 15 amino acids. The V gene lost 0 bases and the J gene lost 0 bases, with 6 bases spanning the gap. CDR1 and CDR2 (germline): SGHTA, FQGNSA. The DNA for the CDR3 is TGTGCCAGCAGCTTAGCGGGTGGCTCTGGAAACACCATATATTTT. This sequence encodes CASSLAGGSGNTIYF.

This clone was observed a single time. The chain is built from TRBV2 and TRBJ2-1, with unresolved D. The CDR3 is made up of 18 amino acids. From germline, CDR1 is SNHLY and CDR2 FYNNEI. With 1 base removed from V and 0 bases from J, the gap between germline ends came to 16 bases. Here the CDR3 reads CASSEDVGASYSYNEQFF. The CDR3, as DNA: TGTGCCAGCAGTGAAGATGTAGGAGCGTCTTACTCCTACAATGAGCAGTTCTTC.

This clone came up once. This CDR3 is also generated by other DNA sequences in the sample. The genes are TRBV7-9 and TRBJ1-1; D is unresolved. The CDR3 is 15 amino acids. V was pared by 1 base and J by 0 bases, with 9 bases between. Germline CDR1 reads SEHNR; CDR2 reads FQNEAQ (reference sequence). CDR3: CASSLDGRLNTEAFF. CDR3 nucleotides: TGTGCCAGCAGCTTAGATGGCAGATTGAACACTGAAGCTTTCTTT.

J is TRBJ2-3 and V is TRBV25-1, with a weak D call TRBD2 (6 bases). Trimming removed 2 bases from V and 0 bases from J, with 12 bases in between. The CDR3 covers 16 residues. Germline V CDR1 and CDR2: MGHDK, SYGVNS. CDR3 nucleotide sequence: TGTGCCAGCAGTGAAAGTCGGGGGATAAGCACAGATACGCAGTATTTT. Amino acid sequence: CASSESRGISTDTQYF.

This chain connects TRBV6-1 to TRBJ2-7, with 13 bases aligning to TRBD2. Trimming took 6 bases from V and 4 from J; bases not matched to a gene: 6. CDR3 length: 15 amino acids. CDR1 is MNHNS and CDR2 is SASEGT in the germline V gene. The CDR3 sequence is CASREGLAGPYEQYF. The CDR3 DNA is TGTGCCAGCAGGGAGGGACTAGCGGGACCATACGAGCAGTACTTC.

This clone was detected once. CDR3 in amino acids: CAWSPRQAVNEQYF. The CDR3 region has the DNA TGTGCCTGGAGCCCAAGACAGGCGGTGAACGAGCAGTACTTC. J is TRBJ2-7 and V is TRBV30; possibly TRBD1 for D (6 bases). The length of the CDR3 is 14 residues. Trimming pared 3 bases from V and 5 bases from J, leaving 17 bases between. The germline gives CDR1 GTSNPN, CDR2 SVGIG (reference sequence).

The V gene is TRBV7-9, the J gene TRBJ2-5; D gene uncertain. Germline values: CDR1 SEHNR, CDR2 FQNEAQ (reference sequence). CDR3 length equals 12 residues. V lost 5 bases to trimming and J lost 11 bases, with 15 bases between them. This CDR3 reads CASSPTTPWQYF. CDR3 DNA sequence: TGTGCCAGCAGCCCTACCACCCCCTGGCAGTACTTC.

This rearrangement joins TRBV19 to TRBJ1-1; no clear D. V was shortened by 4 bases and J by 2 bases, with 17 bases between the two germline ends. In germline, CDR1 is LNHDA, CDR2 SQIVND (reference sequence). CDR3 size: 16 residues. DNA for the CDR3: TGTGCCAGTAGTAGGACCTCCGGCATTCTAAACACTGAAGCTTTCTTT. Its protein product is CASSRTSGILNTEAFF.

CDR3 residues: CASSQTGEFGGYTF. The CDR3 region has the DNA TGTGCCAGCAGTCAGACAGGGGAGTTCGGTGGCTACACCTTC. The J gene is TRBJ1-2, the V gene TRBV6-1; 8 bases agree with TRBD1. The V and J ends lost 5 bases and 7 bases, in that order; junction bases with no gene match: 9. The CDR3 is 14 residues long. Germline V CDR1 and CDR2: MNHNS, SASEGT.

The chain is built from TRBV11-3 and TRBJ2-3; either TRBD1 or TRBD2 may supply D (5 bases each). The germline V gene has CDR1 SGHNT and CDR2 YENEEA. CDR3 length equals 15 residues. V lost 4 bases, J lost 5 bases, and 16 bases lay in between. The CDR3 DNA is TGTGCCAGCAGCTCGACAGCACTAGGTGGAGATACGCAGTATTTT. As protein: CASSSTALGGDTQYF.

This sequence joins TRBV25-1 and TRBJ1-4; tentative D call: TRBD1 (5 bases). This CDR3 is built from 16 residues. Trimming removed 5 bases from V and 8 bases from J, with 21 bases in between. In germline, CDR1 is MGHDK, CDR2 SYGVNS. CDR3 nucleotide sequence: TGTGCCAGCAGTACGGGGGGAGCCGGCCTCGGGGAAAAACTGTTTTTT. This translates into CASSTGGAGLGEKLFF.